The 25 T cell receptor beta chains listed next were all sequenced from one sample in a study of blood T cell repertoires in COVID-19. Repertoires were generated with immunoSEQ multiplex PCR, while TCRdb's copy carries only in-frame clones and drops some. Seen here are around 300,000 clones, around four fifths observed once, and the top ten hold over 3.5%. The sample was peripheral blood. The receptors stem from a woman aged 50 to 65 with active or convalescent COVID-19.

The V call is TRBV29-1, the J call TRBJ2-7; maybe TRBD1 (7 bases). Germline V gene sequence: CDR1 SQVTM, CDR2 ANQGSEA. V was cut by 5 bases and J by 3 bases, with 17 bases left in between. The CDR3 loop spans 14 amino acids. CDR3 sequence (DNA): TGCAGCGTTATTGGAGGGACAGAAAACTACGAGCAGTACTTC. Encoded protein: CSVIGGTENYEQYF.

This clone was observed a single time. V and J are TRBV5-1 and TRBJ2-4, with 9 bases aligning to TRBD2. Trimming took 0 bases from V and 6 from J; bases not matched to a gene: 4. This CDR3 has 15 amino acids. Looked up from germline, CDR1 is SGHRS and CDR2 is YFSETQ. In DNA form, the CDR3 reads TGCGCCAGCAGCTTGGCGGGCGGGAGGGGAAACATTCAGTACTTC. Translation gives CASSLAGGRGNIQYF.

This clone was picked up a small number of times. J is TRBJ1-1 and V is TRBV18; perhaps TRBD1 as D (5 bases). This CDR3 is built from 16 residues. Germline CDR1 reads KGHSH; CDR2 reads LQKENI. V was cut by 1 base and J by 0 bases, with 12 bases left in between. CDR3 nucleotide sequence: TGTGCCAGCTCACCACAGACGACAGACATGAACACTGAAGCTTTCTTT. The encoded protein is CASSPQTTDMNTEAFF. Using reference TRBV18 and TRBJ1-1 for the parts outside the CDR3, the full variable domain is NAGVMQNPRHLVRRRGQEARLRCSPMKGHSHVYWYRQLPEEGLKFMVYLQKENIIDESGMPKERFSAEFPKEGPSILRIQQVVRGDSAAYFCASSPQTTDMNTEAFFGQGTRLTVV.

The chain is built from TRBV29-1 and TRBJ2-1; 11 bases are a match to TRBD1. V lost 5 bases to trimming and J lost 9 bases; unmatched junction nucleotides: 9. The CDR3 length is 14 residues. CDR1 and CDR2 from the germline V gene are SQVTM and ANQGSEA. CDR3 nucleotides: TGCAGCGTTATGGCCGGGACAGGGGGTACTGAGCAGTTCTTC. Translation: CSVMAGTGGTEQFF.

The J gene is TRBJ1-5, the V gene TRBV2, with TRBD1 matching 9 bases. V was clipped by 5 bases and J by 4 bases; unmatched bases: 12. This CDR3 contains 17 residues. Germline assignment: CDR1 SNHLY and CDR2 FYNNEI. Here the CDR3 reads CASSKRQGGRKNQPQHF. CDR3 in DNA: TGTGCCAGCAGTAAACGACAGGGGGGAAGGAAAAATCAGCCCCAGCATTTT.

CDR3 loop: CASSLPGHRGCEQYF. As DNA, the CDR3 is TGTGCCAGCAGCTTACCCGGGCACAGGGGGTGCGAGCAGTACTTC. The chain employs TRBV21-1 and TRBJ2-7; the tabulated D call, TRBD1, remains unverified against the DNA. TRBV21-1 represents a pseudogene. This CDR3 comprises 15 residues.

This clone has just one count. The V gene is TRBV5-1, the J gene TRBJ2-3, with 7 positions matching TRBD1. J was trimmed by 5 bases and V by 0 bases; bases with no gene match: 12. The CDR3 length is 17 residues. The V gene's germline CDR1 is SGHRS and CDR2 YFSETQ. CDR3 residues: CASSLGQTGSKRDTQYF. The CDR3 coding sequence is TGCGCCAGCAGCTTGGGTCAGACAGGGAGTAAGAGAGATACGCAGTATTTT. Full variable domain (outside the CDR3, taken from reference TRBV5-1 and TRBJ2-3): KAGVTQTPRYLIKTRGQQVTLSCSPISGHRSVSWYQQTPGQGLQFLFEYFSETQRNKGNFPGRFSGRQFSNSRSEMNVSTLELGDSALYLCASSLGQTGSKRDTQYFGPGTRLTVL.

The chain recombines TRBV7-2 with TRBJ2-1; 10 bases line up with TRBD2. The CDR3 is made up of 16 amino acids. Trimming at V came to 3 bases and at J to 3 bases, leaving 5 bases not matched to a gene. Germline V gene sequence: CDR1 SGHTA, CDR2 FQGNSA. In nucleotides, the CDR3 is TGTGCCAGCAGCTTTCAGACTAGCGGGTTCTACAATGAGCAGTTCTTC. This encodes CASSFQTSGFYNEQFF.

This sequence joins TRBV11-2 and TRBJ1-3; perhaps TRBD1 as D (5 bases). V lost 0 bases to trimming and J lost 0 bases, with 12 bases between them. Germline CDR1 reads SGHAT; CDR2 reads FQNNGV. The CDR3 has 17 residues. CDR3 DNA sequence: TGTGCCAGCAGCTTAGATGGGGCAGTTTACTCTGGAAACACCATATATTTT. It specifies CASSLDGAVYSGNTIYF.

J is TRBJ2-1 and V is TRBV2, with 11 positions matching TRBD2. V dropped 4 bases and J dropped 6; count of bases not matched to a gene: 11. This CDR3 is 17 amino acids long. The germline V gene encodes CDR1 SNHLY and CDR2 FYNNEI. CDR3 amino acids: CASSANPGGLAANEQFF. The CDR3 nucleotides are TGTGCCAGCAGTGCTAACCCGGGGGGACTAGCGGCCAATGAGCAGTTCTTC.

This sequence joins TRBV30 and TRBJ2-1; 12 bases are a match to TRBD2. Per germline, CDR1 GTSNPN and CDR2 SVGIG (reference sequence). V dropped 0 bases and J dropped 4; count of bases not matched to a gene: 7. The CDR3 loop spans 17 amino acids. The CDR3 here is CAWSVRPSGRAYNEQFF. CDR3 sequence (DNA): TGTGCCTGGAGTGTAAGGCCTAGCGGGAGGGCTTACAATGAGCAGTTCTTC.

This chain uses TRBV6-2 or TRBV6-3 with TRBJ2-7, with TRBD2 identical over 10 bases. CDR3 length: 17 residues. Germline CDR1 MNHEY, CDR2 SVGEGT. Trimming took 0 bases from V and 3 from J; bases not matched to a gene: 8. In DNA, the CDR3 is TGTGCCAGCAGTTACTCGTTAGCGGGAGGTAGAGACTACGAGCAGTACTTC. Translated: CASSYSLAGGRDYEQYF.

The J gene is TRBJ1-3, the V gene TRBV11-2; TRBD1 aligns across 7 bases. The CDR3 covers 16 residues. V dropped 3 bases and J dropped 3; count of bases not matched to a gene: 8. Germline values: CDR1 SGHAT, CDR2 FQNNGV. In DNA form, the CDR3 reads TGTGCCAGCAGCTTCACCGGGACAGCAGGTGGAAACACCATATATTTT. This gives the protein CASSFTGTAGGNTIYF.

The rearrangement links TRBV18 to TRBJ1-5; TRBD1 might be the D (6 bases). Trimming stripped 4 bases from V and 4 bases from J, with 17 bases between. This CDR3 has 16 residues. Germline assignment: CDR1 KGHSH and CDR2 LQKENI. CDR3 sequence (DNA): TGTGCCAGCTCACTAAACTCCCGGACAGCAAATCAGCCCCAGCATTTT. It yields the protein CASSLNSRTANQPQHF.

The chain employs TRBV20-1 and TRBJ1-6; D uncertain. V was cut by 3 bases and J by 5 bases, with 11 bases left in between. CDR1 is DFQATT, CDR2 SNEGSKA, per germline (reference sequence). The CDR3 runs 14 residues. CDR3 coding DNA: TGCAGTGCTAGTACGGAGTCCCATAATTCACCCCTCCACTTT. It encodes CSASTESHNSPLHF.

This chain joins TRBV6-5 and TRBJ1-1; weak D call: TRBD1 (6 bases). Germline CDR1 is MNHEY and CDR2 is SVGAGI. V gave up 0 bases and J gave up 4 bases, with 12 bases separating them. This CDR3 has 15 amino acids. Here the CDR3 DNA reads TGTGCCAGCAGTTACTCGATTAGGGGGGGCACTGAAGCTTTCTTT. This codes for CASSYSIRGGTEAFF.

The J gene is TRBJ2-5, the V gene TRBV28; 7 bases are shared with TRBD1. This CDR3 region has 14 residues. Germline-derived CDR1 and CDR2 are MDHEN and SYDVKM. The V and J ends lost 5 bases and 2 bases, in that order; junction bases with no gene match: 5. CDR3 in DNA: TGTGCCAGCAGTCTCGACAGGGAACAAGAGACCCAGTACTTC. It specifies CASSLDREQETQYF.

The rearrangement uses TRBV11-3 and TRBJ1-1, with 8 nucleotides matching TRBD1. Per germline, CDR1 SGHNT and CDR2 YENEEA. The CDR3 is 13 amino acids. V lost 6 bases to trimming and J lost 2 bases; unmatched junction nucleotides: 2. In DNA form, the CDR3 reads TGTGCCAGCAGAGGACAGGGTAACACTGAAGCTTTCTTT. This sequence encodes CASRGQGNTEAFF. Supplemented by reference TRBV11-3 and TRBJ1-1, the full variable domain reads EAGVVQSPRYKIIEKKQPVAFWCNPISGHNTLYWYLQNLGQGPELLIRYENEEAVDDSQLPKDRFSAERLKGVDSTLKIQPAELGDSAVYLCASRGQGNTEAFFGQGTRLTVV.

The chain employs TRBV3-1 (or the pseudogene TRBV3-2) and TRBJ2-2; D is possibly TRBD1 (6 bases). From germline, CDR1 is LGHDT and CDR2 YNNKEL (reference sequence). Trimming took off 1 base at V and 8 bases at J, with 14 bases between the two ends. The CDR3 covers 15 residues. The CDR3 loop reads CASSQGDTYLGELFF. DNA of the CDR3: TGTGCCAGCAGCCAAGGGGACACTTACCTTGGGGAGCTGTTTTTT.

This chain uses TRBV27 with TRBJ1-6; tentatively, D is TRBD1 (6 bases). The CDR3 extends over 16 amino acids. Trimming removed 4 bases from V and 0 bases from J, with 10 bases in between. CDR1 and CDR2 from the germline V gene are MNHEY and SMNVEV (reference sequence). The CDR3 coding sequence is TGTGCCAGCAGTTCCAGGGGCGGCTCCTATAATTCACCCCTCCACTTT. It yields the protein CASSSRGGSYNSPLHF.

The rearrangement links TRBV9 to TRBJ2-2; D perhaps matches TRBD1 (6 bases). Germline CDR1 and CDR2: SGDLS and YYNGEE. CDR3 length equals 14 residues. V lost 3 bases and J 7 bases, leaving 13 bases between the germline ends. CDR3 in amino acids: CASSAIQGVGELFF. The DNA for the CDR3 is TGTGCCAGCAGCGCGATACAGGGTGTCGGGGAGCTGTTTTTT.

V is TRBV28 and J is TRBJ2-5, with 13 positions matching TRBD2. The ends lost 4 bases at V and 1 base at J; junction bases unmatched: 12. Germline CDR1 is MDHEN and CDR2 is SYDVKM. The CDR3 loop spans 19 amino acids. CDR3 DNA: TGTGCCAGCAGTTCTCTGACTAGCGGGAGGCCCTTGCTCCAAGAGACCCAGTACTTC. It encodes CASSSLTSGRPLLQETQYF. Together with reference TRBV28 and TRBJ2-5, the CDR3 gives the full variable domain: DVKVTQSSRYLVKRTGEKVFLECVQDMDHENMFWYRQDPGLGLRLIYFSYDVKMKEKGDIPEGYSVSREKKERFSLILESASTNQTSMYLCASSSLTSGRPLLQETQYFGPGTRLLVL.

CDR3 protein: CASSPTGNTGELFF. In DNA, the CDR3 is TGCGCCAGCAGCCCGACAGGGAACACCGGGGAGCTGTTTTTT. The J gene is TRBJ2-2, the V gene TRBV5-1, with TRBD1 as a possible D gene (6 bases). CDR1 is SGHRS and CDR2 is YFSETQ in the germline V gene. The CDR3 spans 14 residues. V lost 4 bases, J lost 1 base, and 8 bases lay in between.

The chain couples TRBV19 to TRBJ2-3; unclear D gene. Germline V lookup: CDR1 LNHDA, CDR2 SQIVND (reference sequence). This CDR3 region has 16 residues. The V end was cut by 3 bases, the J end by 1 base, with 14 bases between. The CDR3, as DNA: TGTGCCAGTAGTATTACTGGGTCTCTAGGCACAGATACGCAGTATTTT. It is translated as CASSITGSLGTDTQYF. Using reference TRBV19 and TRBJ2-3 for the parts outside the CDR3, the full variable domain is DGGITQSPKYLFRKEGQNVTLSCEQNLNHDAMYWYRQDPGQGLRLIYYSQIVNDFQKGDIAEGYSVSREKKESFPLTVTSAQKNPTAFYLCASSITGSLGTDTQYFGPGTRLTVL.

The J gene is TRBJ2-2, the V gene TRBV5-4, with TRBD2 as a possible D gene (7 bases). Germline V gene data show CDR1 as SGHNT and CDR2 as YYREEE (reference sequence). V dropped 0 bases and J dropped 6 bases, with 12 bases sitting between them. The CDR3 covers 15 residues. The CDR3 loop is CASSLVGGGAGELFF. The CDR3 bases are TGTGCCAGCAGCTTGGTCGGAGGGGGGGCCGGGGAGCTGTTTTTT.